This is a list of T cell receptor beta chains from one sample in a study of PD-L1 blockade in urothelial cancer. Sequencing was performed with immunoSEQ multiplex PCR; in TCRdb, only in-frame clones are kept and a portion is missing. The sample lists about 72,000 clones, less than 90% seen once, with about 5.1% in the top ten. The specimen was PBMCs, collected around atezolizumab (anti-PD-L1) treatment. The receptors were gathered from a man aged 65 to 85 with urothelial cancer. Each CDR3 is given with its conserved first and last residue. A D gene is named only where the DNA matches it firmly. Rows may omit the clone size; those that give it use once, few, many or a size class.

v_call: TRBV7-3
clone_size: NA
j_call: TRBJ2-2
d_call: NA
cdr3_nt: TGTGCCAGCAGCTTCGGAGGTACCGGGGAGCTGTTTTTT
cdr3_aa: CASSFGGTGELFF

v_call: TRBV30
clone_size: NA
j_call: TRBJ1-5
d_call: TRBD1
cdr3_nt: TGTGCCTGGAGTGGAGGGACAGGGAATCAGCCCCAGCATTTT
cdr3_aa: CAWSGGTGNQPQHF

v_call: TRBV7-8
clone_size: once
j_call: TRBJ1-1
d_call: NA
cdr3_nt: TGTGCCAGCAGACGAACCCGTGCGGGTTTCGGTGAAGCTTTCTTT
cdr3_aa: CASRRTRAGFGEAFF

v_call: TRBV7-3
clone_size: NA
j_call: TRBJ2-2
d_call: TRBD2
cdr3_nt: TGTGCCAGCAGCCCCGGGACTAGCGTCATCGGGGAGCTGTTTTTT
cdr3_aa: CASSPGTSVIGELFF

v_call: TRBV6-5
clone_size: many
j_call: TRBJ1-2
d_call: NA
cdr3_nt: TGTGCCAGCAGTTACGGTTCGGGTCTGAGTGGCTACACCTTC
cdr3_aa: CASSYGSGLSGYTF

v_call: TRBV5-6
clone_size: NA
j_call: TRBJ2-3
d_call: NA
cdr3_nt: TGTGCCAGCAGCTTCAAGACTAGGGTTGGAGATACGCAGTATTTT
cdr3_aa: CASSFKTRVGDTQYF

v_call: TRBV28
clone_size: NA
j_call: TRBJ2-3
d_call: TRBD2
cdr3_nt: TGTGCCAGCCTTACGGGAGGTTTAGGAGATACGCAGTATTTT
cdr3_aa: CASLTGGLGDTQYF

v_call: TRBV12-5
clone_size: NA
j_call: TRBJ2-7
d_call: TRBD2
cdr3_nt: TGTGCTAGTGGTTTGAGGCTAGCGGCTCTCCCGGGAGGGCTCGAGCAGTACTTC
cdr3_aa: CASGLRLAALPGGLEQYF

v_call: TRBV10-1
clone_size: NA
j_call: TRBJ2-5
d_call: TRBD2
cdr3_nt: TGCGCCAGCAGTTCTAGCGGGAGGCCCGAGACCCAGTACTTC
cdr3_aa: CASSSSGRPETQYF

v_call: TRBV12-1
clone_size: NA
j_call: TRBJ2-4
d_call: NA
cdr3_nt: TGTGCCAGCAGCTTTCCGGGTATAGCCAAAAACATTCAGTACTTC
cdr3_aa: CASSFPGIAKNIQYF

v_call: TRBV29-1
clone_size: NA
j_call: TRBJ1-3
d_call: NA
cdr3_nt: TGCAGCGCTGACAGCGGGAGCTCTGGAAACACCATATATTTT
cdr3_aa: CSADSGSSGNTIYF

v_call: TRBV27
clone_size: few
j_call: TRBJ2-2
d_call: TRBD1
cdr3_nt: TGTGCCAGCAGTAAACGGCAGGGGGCTCCATCCGGGGAGCTGTTTTTT
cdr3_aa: CASSKRQGAPSGELFF

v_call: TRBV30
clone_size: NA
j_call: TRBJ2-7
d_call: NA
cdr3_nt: TGTGCCTGGAGTGTAAGCAAGATCGAGCAGTACTTC
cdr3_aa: CAWSVSKIEQYF

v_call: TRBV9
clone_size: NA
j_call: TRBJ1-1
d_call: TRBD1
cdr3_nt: TGTGCCAGCAGCGCGGGACAGGGGAACACTGAAGCTTTCTTT
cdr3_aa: CASSAGQGNTEAFF

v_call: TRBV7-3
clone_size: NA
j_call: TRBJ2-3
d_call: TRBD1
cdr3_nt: TGTGCCAGCAGCTTAGGACAGGGTTCAGATACGCAGTATTTT
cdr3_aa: CASSLGQGSDTQYF

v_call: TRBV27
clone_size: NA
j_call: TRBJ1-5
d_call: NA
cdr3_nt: TGTGCCAGCGGACTCTCCCCTGGCAGGCGGAGCAATCAGCCCCAGCATTTT
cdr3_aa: CASGLSPGRRSNQPQHF

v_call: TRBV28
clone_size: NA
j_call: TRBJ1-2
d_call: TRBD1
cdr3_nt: TGTGCCAGCAGCCTTGGACAGGCCAACTATGGCTACACCTTC
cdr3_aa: CASSLGQANYGYTF

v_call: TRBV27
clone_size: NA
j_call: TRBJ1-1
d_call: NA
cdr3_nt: TGTGCCAGCAGTTCATCGCTGGGTCGCGGCACTGAAGCTTTCTTT
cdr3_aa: CASSSSLGRGTEAFF

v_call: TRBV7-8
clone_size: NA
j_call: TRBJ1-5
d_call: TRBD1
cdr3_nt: TGTGCCAGCAGCTTAGAGGCCGGGACAGCCCTAGGTCAGCCCCAGCATTTT
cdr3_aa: CASSLEAGTALGQPQHF

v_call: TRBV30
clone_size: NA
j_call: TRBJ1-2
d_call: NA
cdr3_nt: TGTGCCTGGAGTCACAGGCGGAACTATGGCTACACCTTC
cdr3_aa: CAWSHRRNYGYTF

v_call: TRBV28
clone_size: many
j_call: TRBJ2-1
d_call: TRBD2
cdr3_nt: TGTGCCAGCAGTCTGGCTAGCGGGCCCCACAATGAGCAGTTCTTC
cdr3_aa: CASSLASGPHNEQFF

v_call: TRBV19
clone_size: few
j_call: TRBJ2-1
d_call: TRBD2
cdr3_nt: TGTGCCAGTAGTAGAGGGAGCGGGACTTCAATTGATGAGCAGTTCTTC
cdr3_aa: CASSRGSGTSIDEQFF

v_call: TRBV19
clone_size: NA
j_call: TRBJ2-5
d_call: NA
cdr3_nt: TGTGCCAGTAGTCCTCGCGCAGGGGAGACCCAGTACTTC
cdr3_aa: CASSPRAGETQYF

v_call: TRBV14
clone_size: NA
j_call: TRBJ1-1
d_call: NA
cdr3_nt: TGTGCCAGCAGCCAGAACAGCCCGAACACTGAAGCTTTCTTT
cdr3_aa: CASSQNSPNTEAFF

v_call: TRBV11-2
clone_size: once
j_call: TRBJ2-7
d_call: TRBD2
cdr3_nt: TGTGCCAGCAGCTCCCACCTGGGACTAGCGGGAGGGATTGAGCAGTACTTC
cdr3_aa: CASSSHLGLAGGIEQYF

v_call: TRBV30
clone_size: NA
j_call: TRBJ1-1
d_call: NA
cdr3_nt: TGTGCCTGGAGTGTGGGGCAGGGCGACACTGAAGCTTTCTTT
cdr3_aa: CAWSVGQGDTEAFF

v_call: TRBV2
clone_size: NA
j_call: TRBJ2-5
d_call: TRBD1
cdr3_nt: TGTGCCAGCACTATGGGACAGAAAGAGACCCAGTACTTC
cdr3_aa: CASTMGQKETQYF

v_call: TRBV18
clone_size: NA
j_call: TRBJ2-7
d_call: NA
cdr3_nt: TGTGCCAGCTCACCACCGATGCGAACAGGCGAGCAGTACTTC
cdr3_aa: CASSPPMRTGEQYF

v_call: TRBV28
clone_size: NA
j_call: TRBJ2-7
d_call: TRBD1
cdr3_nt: TGTGCCAGCAGTTCAATTACCGGGACAGTCTCCTACGAGCAGTACTTC
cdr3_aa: CASSSITGTVSYEQYF

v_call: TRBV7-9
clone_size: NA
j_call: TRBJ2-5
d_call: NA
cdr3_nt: TGTGCCAGCAGCCCAGGGGCCGGGATGGAGACCCAGTACTTC
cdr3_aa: CASSPGAGMETQYF

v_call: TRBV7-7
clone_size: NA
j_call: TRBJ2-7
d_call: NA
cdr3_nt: TGTGCCAGCAGCTTAGTAGCCGCTGTCCGCCTAACATGTTTTAGCTCCTACGAGCAGTACTTC
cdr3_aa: CASSLVAAVRLTCFSSYEQYF

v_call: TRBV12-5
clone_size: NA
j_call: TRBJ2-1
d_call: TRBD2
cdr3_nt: TGTGCTAGTGGTTTGGGGGCTAGCGGGAGTCCGTACAATGAGCAGTTCTTC
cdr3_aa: CASGLGASGSPYNEQFF

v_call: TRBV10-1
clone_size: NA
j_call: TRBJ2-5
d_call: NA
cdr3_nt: TGCGCCAGCAGTGAGTCGACAGGTCAAGAGACCCAGTACTTC
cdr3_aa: CASSESTGQETQYF

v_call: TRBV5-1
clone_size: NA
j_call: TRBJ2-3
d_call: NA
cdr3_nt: TGCGCCAGCAGCTTTAAAACAGGGAGCTCTAGCACAGATACGCAGTATTTT
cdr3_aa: CASSFKTGSSSTDTQYF

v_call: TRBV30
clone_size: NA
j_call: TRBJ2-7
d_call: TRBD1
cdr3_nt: TGTGCCTCAGGCGGACAGGGACCCTACGAGCAGTACTTC
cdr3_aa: CASGGQGPYEQYF

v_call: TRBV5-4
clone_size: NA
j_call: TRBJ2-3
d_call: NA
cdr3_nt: TGTGCCAGCAGCCCCCAGGGGACGGGAGATACGCAGTATTTT
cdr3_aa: CASSPQGTGDTQYF

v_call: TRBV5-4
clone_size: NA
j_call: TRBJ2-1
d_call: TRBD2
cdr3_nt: TGTGCCAGCAGCTTGGCCGGGGGGTATGAGCAGTTCTTC
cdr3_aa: CASSLAGGYEQFF

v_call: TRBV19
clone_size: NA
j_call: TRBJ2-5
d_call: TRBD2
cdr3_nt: TGTGCCAGCGGGACTAGCGGGAGTCCCCAAGAGACCCAGTACTTC
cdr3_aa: CASGTSGSPQETQYF

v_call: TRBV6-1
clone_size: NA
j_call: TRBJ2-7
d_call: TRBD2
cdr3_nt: TGTGCCAGCCTCTCGGGACTAGCGGGAGATAACGAGCAGTACTTC
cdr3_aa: CASLSGLAGDNEQYF

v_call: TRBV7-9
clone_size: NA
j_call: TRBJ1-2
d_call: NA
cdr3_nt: TGTGCCAGCACGGGGGGGAACTATGGCTACACCTTC
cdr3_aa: CASTGGNYGYTF

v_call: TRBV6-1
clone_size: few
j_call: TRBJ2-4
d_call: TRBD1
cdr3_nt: TGTGCCAGCAGTCCACAGGGGGCCAACAACATTCAGTACTTC
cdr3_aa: CASSPQGANNIQYF

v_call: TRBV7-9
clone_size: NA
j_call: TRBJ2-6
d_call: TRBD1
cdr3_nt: TGTGCCAGCAGCCAATATACAGGGGGCAGCTCTGGGGCCAACGTCCTGACTTTC
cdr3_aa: CASSQYTGGSSGANVLTF

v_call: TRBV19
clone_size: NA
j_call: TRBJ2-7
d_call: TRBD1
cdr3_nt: TGTGCCAGTACACGGACAGGACTCTCCTACGAGCAGTACTTC
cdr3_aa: CASTRTGLSYEQYF

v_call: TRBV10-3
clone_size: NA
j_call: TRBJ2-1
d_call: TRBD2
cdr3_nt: TGTGCCATCAGTGTGACTAGCGGGAGCAATGAGCAGTTCTTC
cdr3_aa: CAISVTSGSNEQFF

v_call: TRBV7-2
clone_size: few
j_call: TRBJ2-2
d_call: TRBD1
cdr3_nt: TGTGCCAGCAGTTGGAACCCACAGGGGGCCGGCGGGGAGCTGTTTTTT
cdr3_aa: CASSWNPQGAGGELFF

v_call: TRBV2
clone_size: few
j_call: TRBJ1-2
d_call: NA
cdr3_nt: TGTGCCAGCAGACGACCGGGATTTGACTATGGCTACACCTTC
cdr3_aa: CASRRPGFDYGYTF

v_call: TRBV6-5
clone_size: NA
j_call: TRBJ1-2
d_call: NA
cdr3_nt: TGTGCCAGCAGCCCAGGGACTTGGGGCTACACCTTC
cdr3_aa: CASSPGTWGYTF

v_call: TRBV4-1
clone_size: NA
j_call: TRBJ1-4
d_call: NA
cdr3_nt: TGCGCCAGCAGCCAAGGCCAGGGGCGAGGTGAAAAACTGTTTTTT
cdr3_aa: CASSQGQGRGEKLFF

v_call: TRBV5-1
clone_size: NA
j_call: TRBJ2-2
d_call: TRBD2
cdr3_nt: TGCGCCAGCAGCCCCGGGGGGGGCAGGATCACCGGGGAGCTGTTTTTT
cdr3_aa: CASSPGGGRITGELFF

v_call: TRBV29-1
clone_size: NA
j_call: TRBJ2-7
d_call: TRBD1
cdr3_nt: TGCAGCGTTGAGACCGGGACAGGGGGTCAAGAGCAGTACTTC
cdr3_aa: CSVETGTGGQEQYF

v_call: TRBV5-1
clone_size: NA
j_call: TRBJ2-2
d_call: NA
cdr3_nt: TGCGCCAGCAGCTTCAGGGACACCGGGGAGCTGTTTTTT
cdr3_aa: CASSFRDTGELFF

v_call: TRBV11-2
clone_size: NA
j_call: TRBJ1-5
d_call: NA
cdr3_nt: TGTGCCAGCAGCACCCTAGGCAATCAGCCCCAGCATTTT
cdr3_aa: CASSTLGNQPQHF

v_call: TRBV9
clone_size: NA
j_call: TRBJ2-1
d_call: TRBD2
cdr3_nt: TGTGCCAGCAGCGTAGGGGGGGGCTCCTACAATGAGCAGTTCTTC
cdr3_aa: CASSVGGGSYNEQFF

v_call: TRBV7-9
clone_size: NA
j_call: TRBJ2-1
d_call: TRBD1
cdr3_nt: TGTGCCAGCAGCTCACGTACCGGGACAGGGAACAATGAGCAGTTCTTC
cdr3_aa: CASSSRTGTGNNEQFF

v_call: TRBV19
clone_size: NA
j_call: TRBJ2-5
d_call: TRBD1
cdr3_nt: TGTGCCAGTAGTATAGGGGACAGGGGCGGAGGAGAGACCCAGTACTTC
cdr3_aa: CASSIGDRGGGETQYF

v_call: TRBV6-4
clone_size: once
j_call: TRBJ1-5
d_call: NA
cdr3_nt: TGTGCCAGCAGTGGATGGGCAGGGGCCCCCAATCAGCCCCAGCATTTT
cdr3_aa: CASSGWAGAPNQPQHF

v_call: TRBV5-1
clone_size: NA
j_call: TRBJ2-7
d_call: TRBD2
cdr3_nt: TGCGCCAGCAGCAGGGGGGCGGGAGGCCCCCCCAAGCAGTACTTC
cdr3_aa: CASSRGAGGPPKQYF

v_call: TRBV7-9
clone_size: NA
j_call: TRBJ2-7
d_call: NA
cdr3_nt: TGTGCCAGCAGCCCCCGCGGGGAAGCCTACGAGCAGTACTTC
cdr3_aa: CASSPRGEAYEQYF

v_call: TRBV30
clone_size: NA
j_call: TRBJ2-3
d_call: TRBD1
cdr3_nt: TGTGCCTGGGTCCCGGGACAGAATACGCAGTATTTT
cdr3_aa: CAWVPGQNTQYF

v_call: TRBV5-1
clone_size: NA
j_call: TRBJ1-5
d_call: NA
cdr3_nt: TGCGCCAGCAGCTTGACCGGGTTATCCAATCAGCCCCAGCATTTT
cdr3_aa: CASSLTGLSNQPQHF